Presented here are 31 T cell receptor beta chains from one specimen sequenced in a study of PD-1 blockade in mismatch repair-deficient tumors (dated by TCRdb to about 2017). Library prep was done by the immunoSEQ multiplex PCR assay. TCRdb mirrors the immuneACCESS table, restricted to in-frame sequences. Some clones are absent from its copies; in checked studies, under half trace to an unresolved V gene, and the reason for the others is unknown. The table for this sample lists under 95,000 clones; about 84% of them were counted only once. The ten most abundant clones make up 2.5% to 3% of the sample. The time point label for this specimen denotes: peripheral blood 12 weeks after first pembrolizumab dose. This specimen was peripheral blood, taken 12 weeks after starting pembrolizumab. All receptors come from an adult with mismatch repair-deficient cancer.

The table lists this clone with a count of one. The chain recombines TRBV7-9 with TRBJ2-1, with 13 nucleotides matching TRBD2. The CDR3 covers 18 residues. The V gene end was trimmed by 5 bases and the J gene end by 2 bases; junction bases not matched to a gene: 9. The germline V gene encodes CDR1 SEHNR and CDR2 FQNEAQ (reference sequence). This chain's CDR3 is CASSPRTSGSSAYNEQFF. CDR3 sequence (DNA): TGTGCCAGCAGCCCGCGGACTAGCGGGAGTTCGGCCTACAATGAGCAGTTCTTC. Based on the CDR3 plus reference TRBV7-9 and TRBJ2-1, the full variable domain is DTGVSQNPRHKITKRGQNVTFRCDPISEHNRLYWYRQTLGQGPEFLTYFQNEAQLEKSRLLSDRFSAERPKGSFSTLEIQRTEQGDSAMYLCASSPRTSGSSAYNEQFFGPGTRLTVL.

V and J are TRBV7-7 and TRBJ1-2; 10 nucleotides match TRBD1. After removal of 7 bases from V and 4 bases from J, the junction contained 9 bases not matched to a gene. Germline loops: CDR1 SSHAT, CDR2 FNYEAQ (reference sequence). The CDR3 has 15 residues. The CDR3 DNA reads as TGTGCCAGCACCGAGGGACAGGGGCTGGCCTATGGCTACACCTTC. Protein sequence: CASTEGQGLAYGYTF.

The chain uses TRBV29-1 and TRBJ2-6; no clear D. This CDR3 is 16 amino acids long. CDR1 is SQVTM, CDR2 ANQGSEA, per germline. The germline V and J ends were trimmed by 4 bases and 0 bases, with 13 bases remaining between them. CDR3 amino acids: CSVVSLPSSGANVLTF. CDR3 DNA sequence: TGCAGCGTTGTCTCCCTTCCAAGCTCTGGGGCCAACGTCCTGACTTTC. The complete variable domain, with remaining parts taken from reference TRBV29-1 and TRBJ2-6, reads SAVISQKPSRDICQRGTSLTIQCQVDSQVTMMFWYRQQPGQSLTLIATANQGSEATYESGFVIDKFPISRPNLTFSTLTVSNMSPEDSSIYLCSVVSLPSSGANVLTFGAGSRLTVL.

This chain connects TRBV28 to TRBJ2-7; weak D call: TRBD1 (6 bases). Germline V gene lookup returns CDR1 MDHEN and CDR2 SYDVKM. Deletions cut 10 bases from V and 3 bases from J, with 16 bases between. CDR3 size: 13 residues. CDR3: CATTRGRGYEQYF. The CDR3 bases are TGTGCCACTACAAGGGGCAGGGGCTACGAGCAGTACTTC.

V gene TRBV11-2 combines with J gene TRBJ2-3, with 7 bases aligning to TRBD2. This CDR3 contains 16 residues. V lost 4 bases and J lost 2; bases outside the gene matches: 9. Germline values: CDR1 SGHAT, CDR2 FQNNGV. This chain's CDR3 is CASSSILSGFTDTQYF. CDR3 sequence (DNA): TGTGCCAGCAGCTCAATCCTTAGCGGGTTCACAGATACGCAGTATTTT.

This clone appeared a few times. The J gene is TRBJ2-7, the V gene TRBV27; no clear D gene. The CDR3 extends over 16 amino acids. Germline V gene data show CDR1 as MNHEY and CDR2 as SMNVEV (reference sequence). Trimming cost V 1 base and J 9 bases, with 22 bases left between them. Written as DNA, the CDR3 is TGTGCCAGCAGTTTATTTCCTGGCTTGCCAGAGGATGGGCAGTACTTC. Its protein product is CASSLFPGLPEDGQYF.

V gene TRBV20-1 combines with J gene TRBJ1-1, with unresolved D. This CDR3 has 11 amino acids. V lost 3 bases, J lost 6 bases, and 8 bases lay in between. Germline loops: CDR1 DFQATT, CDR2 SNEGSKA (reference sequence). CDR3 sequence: CSARGMAEAFF. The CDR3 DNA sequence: TGCAGTGCTAGGGGTATGGCTGAAGCTTTCTTT.

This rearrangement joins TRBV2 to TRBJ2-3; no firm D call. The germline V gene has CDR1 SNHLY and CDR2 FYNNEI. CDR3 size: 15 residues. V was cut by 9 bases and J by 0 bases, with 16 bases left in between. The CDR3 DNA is TGTGCCAGTAGACAAGGGTCCGGTAGCACAGATACGCAGTATTTT. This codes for CASRQGSGSTDTQYF. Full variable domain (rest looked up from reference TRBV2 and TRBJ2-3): EPEVTQTPSHQVTQMGQEVILRCVPISNHLYFYWYRQILGQKVEFLVSFYNNEISEKSEIFDDQFSVERPDGSNFTLKIRSTKLEDSAMYFCASRQGSGSTDTQYFGPGTRLTVL.

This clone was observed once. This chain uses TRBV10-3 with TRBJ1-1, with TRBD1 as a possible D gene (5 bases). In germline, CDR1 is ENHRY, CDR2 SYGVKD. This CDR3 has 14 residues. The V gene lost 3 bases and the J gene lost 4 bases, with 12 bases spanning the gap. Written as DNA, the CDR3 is TGTGCCATCAGTGATTCTCGAAGGGGCACTGAAGCTTTCTTT. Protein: CAISDSRRGTEAFF.

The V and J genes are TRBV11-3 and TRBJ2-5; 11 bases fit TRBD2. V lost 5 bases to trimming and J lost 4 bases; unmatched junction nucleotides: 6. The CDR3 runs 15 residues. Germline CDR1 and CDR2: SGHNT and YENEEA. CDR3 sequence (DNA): TGTGCCAGCAGCCTAGCGGGAGGAGGAGGAGAGACCCAGTACTTC. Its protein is CASSLAGGGGETQYF.

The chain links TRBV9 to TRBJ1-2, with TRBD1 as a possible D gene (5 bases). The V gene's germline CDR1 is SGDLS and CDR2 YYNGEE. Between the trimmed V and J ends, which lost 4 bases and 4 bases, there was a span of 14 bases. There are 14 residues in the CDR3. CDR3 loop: CASSRDLESYGYTF. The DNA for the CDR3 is TGTGCCAGCAGCAGGGACCTCGAAAGCTATGGCTACACCTTC.

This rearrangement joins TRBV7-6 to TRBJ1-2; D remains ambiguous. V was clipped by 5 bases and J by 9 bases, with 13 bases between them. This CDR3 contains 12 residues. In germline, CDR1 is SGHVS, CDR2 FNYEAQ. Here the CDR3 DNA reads TGTGCCAGCAGCCCCGGACCGATCAGCTACACCTTC. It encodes CASSPGPISYTF.

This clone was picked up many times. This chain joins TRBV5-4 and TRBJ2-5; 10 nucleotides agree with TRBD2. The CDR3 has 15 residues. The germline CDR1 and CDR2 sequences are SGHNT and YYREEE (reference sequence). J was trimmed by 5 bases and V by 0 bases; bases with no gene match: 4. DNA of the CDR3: TGTGCCAGCAGCTTGGTTCTAGCGGGAGTTGAGACCCAGTACTTC. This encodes CASSLVLAGVETQYF.

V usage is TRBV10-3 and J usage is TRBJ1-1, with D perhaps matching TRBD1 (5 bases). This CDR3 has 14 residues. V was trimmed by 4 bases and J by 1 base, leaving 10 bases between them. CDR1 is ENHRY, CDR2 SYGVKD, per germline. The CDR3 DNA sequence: TGTGCCATCAGTGGCCGAGGGGAGAACACTGAAGCTTTCTTT. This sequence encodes CAISGRGENTEAFF.

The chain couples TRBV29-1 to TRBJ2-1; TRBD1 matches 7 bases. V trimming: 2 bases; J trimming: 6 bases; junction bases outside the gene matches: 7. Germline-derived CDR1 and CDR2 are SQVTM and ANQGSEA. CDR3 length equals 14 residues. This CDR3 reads CSVEKGAKVNEQFF. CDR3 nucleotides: TGCAGCGTTGAAAAGGGGGCGAAGGTCAATGAGCAGTTCTTC.

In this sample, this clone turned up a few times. The CDR3 nucleotides are TGCGCCAGCAGCCGGACCTCGCTAGCGGCCACCAGCGAGCAGTACTTC. It encodes CASSRTSLAATSEQYF. The chain joins TRBV4-1 to TRBJ2-7; 7 bases fit TRBD2. Germline CDR1 reads MGHRA; CDR2 reads YSYEKL. The V gene end was trimmed by 4 bases and the J gene end by 6 bases; junction bases not matched to a gene: 15. The CDR3 has 16 residues.

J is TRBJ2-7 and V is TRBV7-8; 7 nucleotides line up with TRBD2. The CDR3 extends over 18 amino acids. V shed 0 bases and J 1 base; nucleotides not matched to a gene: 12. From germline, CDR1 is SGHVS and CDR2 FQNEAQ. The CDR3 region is CASSLASWGGRGSYEQYF. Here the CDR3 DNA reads TGTGCCAGCAGCTTAGCGTCGTGGGGGGGGAGGGGATCCTACGAGCAGTACTTC. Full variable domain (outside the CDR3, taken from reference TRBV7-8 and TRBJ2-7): GAGVSQSPRYKVAKRGQDVALRCDPISGHVSLFWYQQALGQGPEFLTYFQNEAQLDKSGLPSDRFFAERPEGSVSTLKIQRTQQEDSAVYLCASSLASWGGRGSYEQYFGPGTRLTVT.

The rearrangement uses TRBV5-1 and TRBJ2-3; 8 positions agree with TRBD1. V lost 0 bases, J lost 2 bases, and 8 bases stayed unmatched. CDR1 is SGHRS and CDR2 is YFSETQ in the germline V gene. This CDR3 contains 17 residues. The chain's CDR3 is CASSLAGGQVSTDTQYF. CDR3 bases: TGCGCCAGCAGCTTGGCCGGGGGACAGGTGTCCACAGATACGCAGTATTTT.

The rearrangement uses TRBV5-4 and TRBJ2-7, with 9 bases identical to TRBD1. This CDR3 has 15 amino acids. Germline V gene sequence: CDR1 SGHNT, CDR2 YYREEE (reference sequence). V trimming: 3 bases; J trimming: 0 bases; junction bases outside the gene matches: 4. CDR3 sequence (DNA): TGTGCCAGCAGCTCAGCGACAGGGGGCTCCTACGAGCAGTACTTC. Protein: CASSSATGGSYEQYF. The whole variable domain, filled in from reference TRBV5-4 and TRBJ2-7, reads ETGVTQSPTHLIKTRGQQVTLRCSSQSGHNTVSWYQQALGQGPQFIFQYYREEENGRGNFPPRFSGLQFPNYSSELNVNALELDDSALYLCASSSATGGSYEQYFGPGTRLTVT.

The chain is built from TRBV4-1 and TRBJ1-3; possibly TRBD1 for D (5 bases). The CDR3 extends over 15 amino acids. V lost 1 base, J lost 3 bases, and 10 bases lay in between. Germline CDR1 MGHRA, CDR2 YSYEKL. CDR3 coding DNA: TGCGCCAGCAGCCAAGGGGAAGGGGTTGGAAACACCATATATTTT. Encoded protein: CASSQGEGVGNTIYF.

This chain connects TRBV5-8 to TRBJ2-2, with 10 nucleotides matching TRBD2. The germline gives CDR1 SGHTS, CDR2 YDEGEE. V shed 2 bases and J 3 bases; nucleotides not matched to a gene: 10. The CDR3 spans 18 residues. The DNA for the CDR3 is TGTGCCAGCAGCTTTTTAACAGGGACTAGCGCTGACACCGGGGAGCTGTTTTTT. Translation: CASSFLTGTSADTGELFF.

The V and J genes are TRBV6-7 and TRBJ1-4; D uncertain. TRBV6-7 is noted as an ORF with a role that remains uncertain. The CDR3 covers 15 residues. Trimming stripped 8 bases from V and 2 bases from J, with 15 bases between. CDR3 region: CASPRPGHTNEKLFF. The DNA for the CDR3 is TGTGCCAGCCCACGCCCCGGGCACACTAATGAAAAACTGTTTTTT.

The CDR3 nucleotides read TGTGCCACCACTGGCTTGGATGAGCAGTTCTTC. Translation: CATTGLDEQFF. The rearrangement links TRBV7-9 to TRBJ2-1; D uncertain. Germline CDR1 and CDR2: SEHNR and FQNEAQ (reference sequence). The CDR3 has 11 residues. The V gene lost 10 bases and the J gene lost 8 bases, with 12 bases spanning the gap.

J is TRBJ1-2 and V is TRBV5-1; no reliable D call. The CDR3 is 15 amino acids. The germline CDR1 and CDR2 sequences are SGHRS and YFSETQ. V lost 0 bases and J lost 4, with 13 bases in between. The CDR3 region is CASSLEAGAGYGYTF. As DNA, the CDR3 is TGCGCCAGCAGCTTGGAAGCAGGAGCGGGCTATGGCTACACCTTC.

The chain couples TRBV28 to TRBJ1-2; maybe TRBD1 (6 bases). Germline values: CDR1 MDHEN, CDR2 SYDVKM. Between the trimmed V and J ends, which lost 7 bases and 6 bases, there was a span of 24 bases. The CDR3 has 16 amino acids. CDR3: CASTLEGDFGLDGYTF. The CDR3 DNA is TGTGCCAGCACCTTAGAGGGGGATTTTGGATTGGATGGCTACACCTTC.

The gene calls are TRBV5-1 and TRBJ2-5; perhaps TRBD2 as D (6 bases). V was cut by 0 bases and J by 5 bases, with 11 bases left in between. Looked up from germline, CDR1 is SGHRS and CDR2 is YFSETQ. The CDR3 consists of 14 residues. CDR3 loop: CASSLETAGETQYF. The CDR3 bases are TGCGCCAGCAGCTTGGAAACGGCGGGGGAGACCCAGTACTTC.

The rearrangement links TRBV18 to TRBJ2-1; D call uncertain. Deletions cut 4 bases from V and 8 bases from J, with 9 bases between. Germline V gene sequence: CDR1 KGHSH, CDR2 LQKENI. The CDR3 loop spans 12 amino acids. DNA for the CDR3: TGTGCCAGCTCACTCGAGAGAGATGAGCAGTTCTTC. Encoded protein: CASSLERDEQFF.

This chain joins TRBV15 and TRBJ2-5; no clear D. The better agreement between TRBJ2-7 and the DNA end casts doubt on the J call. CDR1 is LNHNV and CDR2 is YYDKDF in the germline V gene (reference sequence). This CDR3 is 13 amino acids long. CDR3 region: CATSASDSYEQYF. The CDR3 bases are TGTGCCACCAGCGCCAGCGACTCCTACGAGCAGTACTTC.

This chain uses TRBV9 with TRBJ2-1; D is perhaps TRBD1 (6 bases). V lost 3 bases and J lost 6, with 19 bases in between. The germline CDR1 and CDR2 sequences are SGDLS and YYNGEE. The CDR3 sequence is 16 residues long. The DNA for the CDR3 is TGTGCCAGCAGCGAGCCCCTAGGGGGACCGGGCAATGAGCAGTTCTTC. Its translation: CASSEPLGGPGNEQFF. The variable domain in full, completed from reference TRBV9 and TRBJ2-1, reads DSGVTQTPKHLITATGQRVTLRCSPRSGDLSVYWYQQSLDQGLQFLIQYYNGEERAKGNILERFSAQQFPDLHSELNLSSLELGDSALYFCASSEPLGGPGNEQFFGPGTRLTVL.

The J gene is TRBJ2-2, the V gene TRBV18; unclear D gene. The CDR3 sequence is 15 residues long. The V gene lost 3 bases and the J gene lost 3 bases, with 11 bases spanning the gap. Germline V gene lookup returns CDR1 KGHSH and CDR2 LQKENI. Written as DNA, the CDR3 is TGTGCCAGCTCACCGCCAGTCAGCTACACCGGGGAGCTGTTTTTT. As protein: CASSPPVSYTGELFF.

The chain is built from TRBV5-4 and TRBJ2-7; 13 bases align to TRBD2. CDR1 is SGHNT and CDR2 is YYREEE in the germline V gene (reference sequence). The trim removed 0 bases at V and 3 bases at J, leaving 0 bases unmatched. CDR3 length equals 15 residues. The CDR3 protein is CASSLGTSGSYEQYF. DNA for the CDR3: TGTGCCAGCAGCTTGGGGACTAGCGGGAGCTACGAGCAGTACTTC.